The clone carrying this T cell receptor beta chain came up a few times. Its specificity is unknown. No DNA is shown, since the ends of the CDR3 on it are uncertain; the CDR3 is the one TCRdb lists. These data are taken from a study of CD8 T cells in ankylosing spondylitis. Study-wide results and limits: Past research had described some motif variants in reactive arthritis synovial fluid and blood. Disease-linked clones reportedly concentrated significantly in matched ankylosing spondylitis synovial fluid. Eight highly homologous variants made up a TCR beta motif, and this motif appeared characteristic of ankylosing spondylitis blood. Clones linked to disease, bearing a CD8+ phenotype, were relatively rare in peripheral blood.

As the method for making TCR beta libraries, quantitative 5'-RACE with molecular barcodes was used. One entry per CDR3 protein results from TCRdb running MiXCR on the 5' RACE reads. The sample contains about 700,000 distinct CDR3 sequences, 15% to 20% of which appear only once. Both ends counted, the CDR3 spans 14 residues. The V gene's germline CDR1 is SGDLS and CDR2 YYNGEE. This receptor was taken from a male donor with ankylosing spondylitis. Material for sequencing was blood, either unsorted or a sorted T cell fraction (not recorded which). The gene calls are TRBV9 and TRBJ1-1. The CDR3 loop reads CASSVGVGIPEVFF.